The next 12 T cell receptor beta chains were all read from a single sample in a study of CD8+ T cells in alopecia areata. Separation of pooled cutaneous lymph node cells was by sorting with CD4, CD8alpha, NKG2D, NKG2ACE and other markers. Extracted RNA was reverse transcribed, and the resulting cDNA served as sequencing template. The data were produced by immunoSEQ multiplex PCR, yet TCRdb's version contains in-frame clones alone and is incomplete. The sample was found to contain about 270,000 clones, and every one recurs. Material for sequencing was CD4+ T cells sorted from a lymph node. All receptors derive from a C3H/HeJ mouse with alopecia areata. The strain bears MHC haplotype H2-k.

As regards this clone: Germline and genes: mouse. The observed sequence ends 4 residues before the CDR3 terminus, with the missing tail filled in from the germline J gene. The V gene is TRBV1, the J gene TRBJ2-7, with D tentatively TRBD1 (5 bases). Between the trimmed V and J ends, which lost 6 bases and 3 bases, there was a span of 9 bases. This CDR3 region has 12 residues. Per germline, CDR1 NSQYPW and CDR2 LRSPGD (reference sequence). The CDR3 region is CTCRRQLYEQYF. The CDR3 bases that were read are TGCACCTGCAGGAGACAGCTCTAT.

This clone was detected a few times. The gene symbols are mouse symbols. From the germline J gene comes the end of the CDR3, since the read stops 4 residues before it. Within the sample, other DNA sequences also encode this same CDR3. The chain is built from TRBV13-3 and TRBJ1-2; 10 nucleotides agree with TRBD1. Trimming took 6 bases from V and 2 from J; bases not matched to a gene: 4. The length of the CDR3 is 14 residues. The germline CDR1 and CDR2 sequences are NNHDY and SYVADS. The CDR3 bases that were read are TGTGCCAGCACCAGACAGGGGGCGAACTCC. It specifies CASTRQGANS. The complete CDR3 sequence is CASTRQGANSDYTF.

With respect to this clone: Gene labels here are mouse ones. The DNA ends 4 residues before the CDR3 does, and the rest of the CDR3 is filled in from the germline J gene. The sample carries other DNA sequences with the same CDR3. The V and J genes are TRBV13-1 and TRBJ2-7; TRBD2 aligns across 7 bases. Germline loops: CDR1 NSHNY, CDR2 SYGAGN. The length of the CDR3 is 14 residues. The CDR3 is CASSDAWGDYEQYF. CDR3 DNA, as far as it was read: TGTGCCAGCAGTGATGCGTGGGGGGATTAT.

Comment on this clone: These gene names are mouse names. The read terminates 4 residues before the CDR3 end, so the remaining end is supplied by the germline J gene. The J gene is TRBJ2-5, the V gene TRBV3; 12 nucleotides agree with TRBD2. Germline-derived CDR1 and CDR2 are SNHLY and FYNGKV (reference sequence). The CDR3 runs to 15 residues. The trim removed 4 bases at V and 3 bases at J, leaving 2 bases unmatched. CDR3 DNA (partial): TGTGCCAGCAGCTCCGGGACTGGGGGGCAAGAC. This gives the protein CASSSGTGGQD. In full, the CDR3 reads CASSSGTGGQDTQYF.

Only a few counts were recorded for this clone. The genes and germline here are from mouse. The CDR3 DNA, read in part, is TGTGCCAGCATCCATGGGGGGATAGCAGAA. It translates to CASIHGGIAE. The whole CDR3 region reads CASIHGGIAETLYF. J is TRBJ2-3 and V is TRBV19; 7 nucleotides line up with TRBD2. The sequence runs out 4 residues before the end of the CDR3; the remainder is reconstructed from the germline J gene. Germline trimming cut 6 bases from V and 3 bases from J; bases unmatched to any gene: 7. Germline CDR1 FNHDT, CDR2 SITEND (reference sequence). This CDR3 is built from 14 residues.

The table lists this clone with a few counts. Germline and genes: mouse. Here the CDR3 reads CASSRDREGDWGIQNTLYF. CDR3 DNA (partial): TGTGCTAGCAGTAGAGATCGGGAGGGGGACTGGGGAATTCAAAAC. The chain uses TRBV17 and TRBJ2-4, with TRBD2 matching 10 bases. The CDR3 end lies 4 residues beyond the end of the read and is filled in from the germline J gene. The CDR3 has 19 amino acids. The V gene's germline CDR1 is MNHDT and CDR2 YYDKIL. The trim removed 0 bases at V and 2 bases at J, leaving 11 bases unmatched.

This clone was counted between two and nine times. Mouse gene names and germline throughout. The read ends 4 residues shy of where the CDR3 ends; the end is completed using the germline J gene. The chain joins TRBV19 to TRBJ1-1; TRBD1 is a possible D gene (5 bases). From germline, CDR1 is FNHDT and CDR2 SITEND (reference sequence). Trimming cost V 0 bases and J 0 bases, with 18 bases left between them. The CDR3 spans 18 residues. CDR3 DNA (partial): TGTGCCAGCAGTATAGAAAGGGGAGCAGGAATTGCAAACACA. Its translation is CASSIERGAGIANT. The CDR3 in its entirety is CASSIERGAGIANTEVFF.

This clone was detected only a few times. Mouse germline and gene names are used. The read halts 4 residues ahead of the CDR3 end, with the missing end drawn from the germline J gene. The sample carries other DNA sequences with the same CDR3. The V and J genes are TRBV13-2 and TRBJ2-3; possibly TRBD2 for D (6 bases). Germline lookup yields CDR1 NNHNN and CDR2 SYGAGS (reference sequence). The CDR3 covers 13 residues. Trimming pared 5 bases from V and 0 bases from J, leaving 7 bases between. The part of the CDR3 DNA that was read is TGTGCCAGCGGGACTGGAAGTGCAGAA. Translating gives CASGTGSAE. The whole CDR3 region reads CASGTGSAETLYF.

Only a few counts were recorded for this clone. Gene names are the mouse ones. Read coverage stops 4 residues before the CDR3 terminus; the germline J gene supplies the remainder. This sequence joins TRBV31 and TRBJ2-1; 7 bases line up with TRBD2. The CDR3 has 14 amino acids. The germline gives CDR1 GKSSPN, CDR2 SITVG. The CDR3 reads CAWSLPGGLAEQFF. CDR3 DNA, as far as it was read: TGTGCCTGGAGTCTACCGGGGGGACTGGCT.

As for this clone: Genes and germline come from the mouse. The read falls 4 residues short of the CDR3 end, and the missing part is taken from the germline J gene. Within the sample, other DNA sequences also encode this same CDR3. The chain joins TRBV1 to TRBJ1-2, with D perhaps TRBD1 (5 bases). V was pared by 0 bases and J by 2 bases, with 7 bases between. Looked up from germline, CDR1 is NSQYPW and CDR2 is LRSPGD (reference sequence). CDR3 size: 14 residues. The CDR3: CTCSAERQNSDYTF. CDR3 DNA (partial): TGCACCTGCAGTGCAGAGAGACAGAACTCC.

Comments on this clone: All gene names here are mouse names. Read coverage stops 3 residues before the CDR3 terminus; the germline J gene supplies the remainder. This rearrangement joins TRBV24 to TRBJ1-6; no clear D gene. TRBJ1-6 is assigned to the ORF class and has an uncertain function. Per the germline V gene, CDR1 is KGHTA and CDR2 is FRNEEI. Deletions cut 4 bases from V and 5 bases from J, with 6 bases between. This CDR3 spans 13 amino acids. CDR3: CASSRGDNSPLYF. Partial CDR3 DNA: TGTGCCAGCAGTCGTGGGGATAATTCGCCC.

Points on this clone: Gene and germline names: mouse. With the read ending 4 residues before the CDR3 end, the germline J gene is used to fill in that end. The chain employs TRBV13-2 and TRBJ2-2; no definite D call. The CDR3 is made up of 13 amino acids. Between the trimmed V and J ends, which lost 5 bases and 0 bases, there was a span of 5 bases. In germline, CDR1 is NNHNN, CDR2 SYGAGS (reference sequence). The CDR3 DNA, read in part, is TGTGCCAGCGGGACAACAAACACCGGG. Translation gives CASGTTNTG. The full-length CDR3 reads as CASGTTNTGQLYF.